This TCR beta chain was obtained from a study of T cells in Graves' hyperthyroidism and ophthalmopathy. TCR beta CDR3 regions were amplified from RNA transcripts. Using the HTBI primer set, a first-round RT-PCR was run on the TCR CDR3. TCRdb used MiXCR to reprocess the multiplex PCR reads, holding one entry per CDR3 protein. The sample consists of almost 250,000 distinct CDR3 sequences, 24% of them appearing once. General study findings and limits: Median prediction lead before ophthalmopathy onset was around seven months with the model.

This clonotype was seen many times. Its specificity is unknown. The CDR3 length is 15 residues. Per germline, CDR1 KGHSH and CDR2 LQKENI. V trimming: 1 base; J trimming: 4 bases; junction bases outside the gene matches: 6. The chain links TRBV18 to TRBJ2-5; 7 positions match TRBD1. The specimen sequenced was blood. The receptor was derived from a woman aged 40 to 50 with Graves' ophthalmopathy. CDR3 region: CASSPRDRVRETQYF. The CDR3 DNA is TGTGCCAGCTCACCACGCGACAGGGTGAGAGAGACCCAGTACTTC.